Following are 23 T cell receptor beta chains from one sample sequenced in a study of control samples from healthy donors and cancer patients. Measured with immunoSEQ multiplex PCR; TCRdb has only the in-frame clones, and not every one. The repertoire has approximately 110,000 clones, approximately 90% of them found once; the top ten carry 7.8%. Sequenced material: blood. The receptor source for this set is a woman in her late teens or twenties in good health.

This chain joins TRBV19 and TRBJ2-5, with D unresolved. Germline lookup yields CDR1 LNHDA and CDR2 SQIVND (reference sequence). V gave up 3 bases and J gave up 4 bases, with 9 bases separating them. CDR3 length: 13 amino acids. CDR3 nucleotides: TGTGCCAGTAGTATGGGTATTGGAGAGACCCAGTACTTC. It translates to CASSMGIGETQYF.

The J gene is TRBJ1-1, the V gene TRBV5-1; D is unresolved. V lost 0 bases and J lost 0, with 3 bases in between. The CDR3 is 13 residues long. In germline, CDR1 is SGHRS, CDR2 YFSETQ. CDR3 DNA sequence: TGCGCCAGCAGCTTGGGAGTGAACACTGAAGCTTTCTTT. It encodes CASSLGVNTEAFF.

The V and J genes are TRBV4-1 and TRBJ2-5, with a weak D call TRBD2 (5 bases). The CDR3 extends over 15 amino acids. CDR1 is MGHRA and CDR2 is YSYEKL in the germline V gene. The V end lost 0 bases, the J end lost 5 bases, and 13 bases lay between the germline ends. DNA of the CDR3: TGCGCCAGCAGCCAAGATCTGGGAGCAATGGAGACCCAGTACTTC. Residues: CASSQDLGAMETQYF.

The CDR3 nucleotides are TGTGCCAGCAGTTACCGGGGGGGCACAGATACGCAGTATTTT. It encodes CASSYRGGTDTQYF. This chain uses TRBV6-5 with TRBJ2-3; TRBD2 agrees at 7 bases. Germline V gene lookup returns CDR1 MNHEY and CDR2 SVGAGI. Unmatched junction bases numbered 0, after V lost 2 bases and J lost 1 base. The CDR3 has 14 amino acids.

The V gene is TRBV19, the J gene TRBJ2-3; D might be TRBD1 (5 bases). Trimming shortened V by 3 bases and J by 8 bases, and 15 bases separated the two germline ends. The CDR3 runs 14 residues. The germline V gene has CDR1 LNHDA and CDR2 SQIVND (reference sequence). CDR3 loop: CASSILLTDVTQYF. CDR3 sequence (DNA): TGTGCCAGTAGTATCCTTCTGACAGATGTTACGCAGTATTTT.

The chain recombines TRBV5-1 with TRBJ2-2, with D possibly being TRBD1 (5 bases). This CDR3 is built from 14 residues. Deletions cut 7 bases from V and 1 base from J, with 11 bases between. Germline CDR1 reads SGHRS; CDR2 reads YFSETQ. The CDR3 sequence is CASVGQMNTGELFF. The CDR3 bases are TGCGCCAGCGTTGGACAAATGAACACCGGGGAGCTGTTTTTT.

The chain carries TRBV7-9 and TRBJ2-5; D remains unclear. CDR1 SEHNR and CDR2 FQNEAQ come from the germline V gene (reference sequence). Deletions cut 2 bases from V and 4 bases from J, with 5 bases between. The CDR3 contains 12 residues. In DNA, the CDR3 is TGTGCCAGCAGCTTAAGATTAGAGACCCAGTACTTC. It specifies CASSLRLETQYF. Together with reference TRBV7-9 and TRBJ2-5, the CDR3 gives the full variable domain: DTGVSQNPRHKITKRGQNVTFRCDPISEHNRLYWYRQTLGQGPEFLTYFQNEAQLEKSRLLSDRFSAERPKGSFSTLEIQRTEQGDSAMYLCASSLRLETQYFGPGTRLLVL.

CDR3 bases: TGTGCCAGCAGTGAAGGACACCACAAAAACATTCAGTACTTC. As protein: CASSEGHHKNIQYF. V and J are TRBV6-1 and TRBJ2-4, with D uncertain. Between the trimmed V and J ends, which lost 1 base and 3 bases, there was a span of 7 bases. CDR3 length: 14 residues. Germline V gives CDR1 MNHNS, CDR2 SASEGT.

The gene calls are TRBV5-1 and TRBJ2-1, with D possibly being TRBD1 or TRBD2 (5 bases each). Germline values: CDR1 SGHRS, CDR2 YFSETQ. The CDR3 spans 12 residues. With 0 bases removed from V and 11 bases from J, the gap between germline ends came to 9 bases. The CDR3 sequence: CASSLGEGQQFF. CDR3 bases: TGCGCCAGCAGCTTGGGAGAGGGGCAGCAGTTCTTC.

V gene TRBV6-2 or TRBV6-3 combines with J gene TRBJ2-7, with 11 positions matching TRBD2. The CDR3 spans 18 residues. With V trimmed by 3 bases and J by 1 base, 11 bases remained unmatched. Germline values: CDR1 MNHEY, CDR2 SVGEGT. CDR3 loop: CASSYLTSGNPRSYEQYF. The CDR3 DNA is TGTGCCAGCAGTTATCTGACTAGCGGGAACCCCCGGTCCTACGAGCAGTACTTC.

CDR3 sequence: CASNPSGYNEQFF. The CDR3 DNA sequence: TGTGCCAGCAATCCTAGCGGCTACAATGAGCAGTTCTTC. This chain links TRBV9 with TRBJ2-1; 7 nucleotides agree with TRBD2. Germline V CDR1 and CDR2: SGDLS, YYNGEE. The CDR3 spans 13 residues. With 6 bases clipped from V and 3 bases from J, the junction kept 3 bases outside the gene matches. The complete variable domain, with remaining parts taken from reference TRBV9 and TRBJ2-1, reads DSGVTQTPKHLITATGQRVTLRCSPRSGDLSVYWYQQSLDQGLQFLIQYYNGEERAKGNILERFSAQQFPDLHSELNLSSLELGDSALYFCASNPSGYNEQFFGPGTRLTVL.

The genes are TRBV10-3 and TRBJ1-6, with 7 bases matching TRBD1. This CDR3 is 19 amino acids long. The trim removed 10 bases at V and 8 bases at J, leaving 26 bases unmatched. The germline CDR1 and CDR2 sequences are ENHRY and SYGVKD. The CDR3 protein is CARQGRCTITTPGHSPLHF. The CDR3 DNA follows: TGTGCCAGACAGGGCCGGTGCACGATAACAACGCCAGGTCATTCACCCCTCCACTTT.

The chain has TRBV12-5 and TRBJ2-1, with 9 bases that match TRBD2. In germline, CDR1 is LGHNT, CDR2 FRNRAP. Unmatched junction bases numbered 10, after V lost 3 bases and J lost 10 bases. This CDR3 is built from 15 residues. In DNA, the CDR3 is TGTGCTAGTGGTTTTTTCGCGGGAGGGCCCCGGGAGCAGTTCTTC. Protein: CASGFFAGGPREQFF.

The V gene is TRBV12-3 or TRBV12-4, the J gene TRBJ1-2; possible D gene TRBD1, 5 bases. V was cut by 1 base and J by 4 bases, with 7 bases left in between. This CDR3 contains 13 residues. CDR3 loop: CASSLGGVYGYTF. The DNA of the CDR3 is TGTGCCAGCAGTTTAGGGGGGGTCTATGGCTACACCTTC.

The CDR3 DNA follows: TGCGCCAGCAGTCTCAACGGACAAAGGCCGAGGTACAATGAGCAGTTCTTC. It specifies CASSLNGQRPRYNEQFF. The chain links TRBV23-1 to TRBJ2-1; weak D call: TRBD1 (5 bases). TRBV23-1 is labeled an ORF, and its function is uncertain. With 4 bases removed from V and 4 bases from J, the gap between germline ends came to 20 bases. The CDR3 sequence is 17 residues long.

V and J are TRBV15 and TRBJ2-7; weak D call: TRBD2 (6 bases). This CDR3 spans 15 amino acids. The germline V gene has CDR1 LNHNV and CDR2 YYDKDF (reference sequence). The germline V and J ends were trimmed by 0 bases and 4 bases, with 13 bases remaining between them. For the CDR3, the DNA is TGTGCCACCAGCAGAGAAACGGGACTGGGTTACGAGCAGTACTTC. Its translation is CATSRETGLGYEQYF.

The table lists this clone with a count of one. Here the CDR3 reads CASSVGGGSSYNEQFF. The CDR3 bases are TGTGCCAGCAGCGTAGGGGGCGGGAGCTCCTACAATGAGCAGTTCTTC. The chain links TRBV9 to TRBJ2-1; 7 bases map to TRBD2. The CDR3 sequence is 16 residues long. V lost 0 bases and J lost 0; bases outside the gene matches: 3. Germline V gives CDR1 SGDLS, CDR2 YYNGEE.

The chain uses TRBV27 and TRBJ2-2; TRBD2 agrees at 9 bases. Per the germline V gene, CDR1 is MNHEY and CDR2 is SMNVEV (reference sequence). The junction had 4 bases not matched to a gene; V was cut back by 6 bases and J by 5 bases. The CDR3 length is 14 residues. CDR3 sequence: CASRLAGYTGELFF. In nucleotides, the CDR3 is TGTGCCAGCAGGCTAGCGGGATATACCGGGGAGCTGTTTTTT.

The chain couples TRBV5-4 to TRBJ1-4; TRBD1 agrees at 7 bases. The germline V gene encodes CDR1 SGHNT and CDR2 YYREEE (reference sequence). V gave up 0 bases and J gave up 7 bases; unmatched junction bases: 6. The CDR3 is 15 amino acids. DNA for the CDR3: TGTGCCAGCAGCTTGGAACAGGGGTTCGGTGAAAAACTGTTTTTT. Amino acids: CASSLEQGFGEKLFF.

The chain has TRBV10-3 and TRBJ2-1; 9 nucleotides line up with TRBD2. Trimming took 6 bases from V and 7 from J; bases not matched to a gene: 7. The CDR3 totals 14 residues. The V gene's germline CDR1 is ENHRY and CDR2 SYGVKD. This CDR3 is CAIRATSGGNEQFF. The CDR3 coding sequence is TGTGCCATCAGGGCGACTAGCGGAGGGAATGAGCAGTTCTTC.

The chain joins TRBV3-1 (or the pseudogene TRBV3-2) to TRBJ2-2, with 13 bases that match TRBD2. V lost 2 bases, J lost 2 bases, and 11 bases stayed unmatched. In germline, CDR1 is LGHDT, CDR2 YNNKEL (reference sequence). The CDR3 extends over 20 amino acids. The CDR3 coding sequence is TGTGCCAGCAGCCAATGTCCTCCGGGACTAGCGGGATTAAACACCGGGGAGCTGTTTTTT. Translation: CASSQCPPGLAGLNTGELFF.

This chain joins TRBV6-2 or TRBV6-3 and TRBJ1-2; D is undetermined. The CDR3 length is 15 residues. From germline, CDR1 is MNHEY and CDR2 SVGEGT. V dropped 3 bases and J dropped 0 bases, with 11 bases sitting between them. CDR3 DNA: TGTGCCAGCAGTTATTATGGAATCCCTAACTATGGCTACACCTTC. Translated: CASSYYGIPNYGYTF.

The rearrangement links TRBV7-2 to TRBJ1-2; TRBD1 aligns across 7 bases. There are 17 residues in the CDR3. The V gene's germline CDR1 is SGHTA and CDR2 FQGNSA. With 3 bases clipped from V and 1 base from J, the junction kept 11 bases outside the gene matches. For the CDR3, the DNA is TGTGCCAGCAGCTTTTTCCGCCGGGACAGCCTTAACTATGGCTACACCTTC. Translation: CASSFFRRDSLNYGYTF.